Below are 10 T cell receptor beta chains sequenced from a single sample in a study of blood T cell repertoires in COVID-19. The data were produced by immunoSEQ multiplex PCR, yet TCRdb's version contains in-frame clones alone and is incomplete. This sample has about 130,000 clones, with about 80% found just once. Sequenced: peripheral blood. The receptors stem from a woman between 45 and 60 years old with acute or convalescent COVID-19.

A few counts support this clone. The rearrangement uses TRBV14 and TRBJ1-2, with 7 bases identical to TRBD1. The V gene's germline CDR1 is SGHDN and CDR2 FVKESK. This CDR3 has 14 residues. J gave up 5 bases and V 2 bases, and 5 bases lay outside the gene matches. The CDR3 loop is CASSQLGQSYGYTF. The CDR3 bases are TGTGCCAGCAGCCAATTGGGACAGTCGTATGGCTACACCTTC.

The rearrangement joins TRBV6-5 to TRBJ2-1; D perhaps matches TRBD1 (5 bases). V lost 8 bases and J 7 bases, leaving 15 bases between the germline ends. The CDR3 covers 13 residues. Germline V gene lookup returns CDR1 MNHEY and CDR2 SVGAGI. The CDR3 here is CASRQWLDNEQFF. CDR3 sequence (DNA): TGTGCCAGCCGACAGTGGCTCGATAATGAGCAGTTCTTC.

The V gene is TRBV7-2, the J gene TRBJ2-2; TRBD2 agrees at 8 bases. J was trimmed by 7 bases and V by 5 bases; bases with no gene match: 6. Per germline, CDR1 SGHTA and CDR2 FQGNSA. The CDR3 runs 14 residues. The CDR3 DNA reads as TGTGCCAGCAGCCCCGGACTAGCCGGCGGGGAGCTGTTTTTT. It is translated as CASSPGLAGGELFF.

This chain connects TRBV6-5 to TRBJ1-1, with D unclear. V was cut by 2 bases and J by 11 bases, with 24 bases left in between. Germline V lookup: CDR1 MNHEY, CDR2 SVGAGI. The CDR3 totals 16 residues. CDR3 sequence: CASSYATPTGEGGAFF. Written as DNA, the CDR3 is TGTGCCAGCAGTTACGCCACTCCAACGGGTGAGGGTGGGGCTTTCTTT.

CDR3 nucleotide sequence: TGTGCCAGCAGCCAGTCGTATAATGAAAAACTGTTTTTT. Its protein product is CASSQSYNEKLFF. This chain connects TRBV3-1 (or the pseudogene TRBV3-2) to TRBJ1-4; D gene uncertain. V dropped 3 bases and J dropped 4 bases, with 6 bases sitting between them. The CDR3 loop spans 13 amino acids. CDR1 is LGHDT and CDR2 is YNNKEL in the germline V gene (reference sequence).

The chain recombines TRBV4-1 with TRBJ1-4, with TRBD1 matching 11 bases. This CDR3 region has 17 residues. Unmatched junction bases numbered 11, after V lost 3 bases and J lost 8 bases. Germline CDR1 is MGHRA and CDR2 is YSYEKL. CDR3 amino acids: CASSQQGGTGGWEKLFF. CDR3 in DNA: TGCGCCAGCAGCCAGCAAGGAGGGACAGGGGGGTGGGAAAAACTGTTTTTT.

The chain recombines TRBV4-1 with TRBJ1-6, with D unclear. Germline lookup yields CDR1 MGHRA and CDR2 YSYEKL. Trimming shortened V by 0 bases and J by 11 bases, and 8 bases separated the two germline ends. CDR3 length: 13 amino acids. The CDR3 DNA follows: TGCGCCAGCAGCCAAGAGGAGGATACACCCCTCCACTTT. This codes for CASSQEEDTPLHF.

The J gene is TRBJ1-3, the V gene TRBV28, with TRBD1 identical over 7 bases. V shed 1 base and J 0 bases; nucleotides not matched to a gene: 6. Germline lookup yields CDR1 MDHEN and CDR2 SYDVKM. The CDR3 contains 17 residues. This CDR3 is CASSLYAGTASGNTIYF. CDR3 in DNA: TGTGCCAGCAGTTTATATGCAGGGACAGCCTCTGGAAACACCATATATTTT.

This CDR3 reads CASSSSAGVVGEAFF. The CDR3, as DNA: TGCGCCAGCAGCTCGTCGGCAGGGGTGGTGGGTGAAGCTTTCTTT. The genes are TRBV5-1 and TRBJ1-1, with a weak D call TRBD1 (6 bases). Between the trimmed V and J ends, which lost 3 bases and 7 bases, there was a span of 19 bases. The CDR3 loop spans 15 amino acids. The germline V gene encodes CDR1 SGHRS and CDR2 YFSETQ.

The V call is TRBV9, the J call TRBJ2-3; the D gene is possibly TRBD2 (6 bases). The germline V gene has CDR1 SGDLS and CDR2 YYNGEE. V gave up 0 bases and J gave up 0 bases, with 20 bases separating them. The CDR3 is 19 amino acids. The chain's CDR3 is CASSVASGLAPESTDTQYF. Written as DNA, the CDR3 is TGTGCCAGCAGCGTAGCGTCGGGGCTAGCGCCCGAAAGCACAGATACGCAGTATTTT.